A single sample gave rise to the 9 T cell receptor beta chains below, sequenced in a study of regulatory T cells in long-lasting Graves disease. Time point described: newly diagnosed GD, antithyroid drugs for less than 3 months. There was RNA extracted from PBMCs, and the TCR library was made from it. CDR3 regions were amplified by Arm-PCR using iRepertoire HTBI primers to build TCR beta libraries. TCRdb re-analysed the multiplex PCR reads in MiXCR, keeping a single row per CDR3 protein. The table includes 450,000 to 650,000 distinct CDR3 sequences, about 15% detected once. These same data were also listed under a study on T cells in Graves' hyperthyroidism and ophthalmopathy.

This specimen was peripheral blood mononuclear cells (PBMCs), taken at new diagnosis, from a patient treated with antithyroid drugs. These receptors were taken from a woman aged 35 to 60 with Graves disease.

The CDR3 bases are TGTGCCAGCATCAGGGACAGCTACGAGCAGTACTTC. Residues: CASIRDSYEQYF. The J gene is TRBJ2-7, the V gene TRBV6-2 or TRBV6-3; TRBD1 aligns across 7 bases. With 7 bases clipped from V and 3 bases from J, the junction kept 3 bases outside the gene matches. Germline CDR1 is MNHEY and CDR2 is SVGEGT. This CDR3 has 12 residues.

The chain employs TRBV6-1 and TRBJ2-2, with D possibly being TRBD2 (5 bases). The germline CDR1 and CDR2 sequences are MNHNS and SASEGT. CDR3 length: 11 residues. The V and J ends lost 11 bases and 6 bases respectively, with 10 bases between them. CDR3 bases: TGTGCCGCCGGGGTCCCCGGGGAGCTGTTTTTT. As protein: CAAGVPGELFF.

This clonotype was found many times. The chain employs TRBV3-1 and TRBJ2-1, with unresolved D. V was shortened by 4 bases and J by 6 bases, with 10 bases between the two germline ends. CDR1 is LGHDT, CDR2 YNNKEL, per germline (reference sequence). This CDR3 is 13 amino acids long. The CDR3 reads CASSPGPGNEQFF. DNA for the CDR3: TGTGCCAGCAGCCCCGGACCCGGCAATGAGCAGTTCTTC.

V usage is TRBV5-1 and J usage is TRBJ1-1, with TRBD1 as a possible D gene (6 bases). The CDR3 is made up of 14 amino acids. The germline V gene has CDR1 SGHRS and CDR2 YFSETQ. Trimming took 0 bases from V and 4 from J, leaving 10 bases between them. Here the CDR3 DNA reads TGCGCCAGCAGCTTGGGACAGGATTTCACTGAAGCTTTCTTT. It specifies CASSLGQDFTEAFF. The complete variable domain, with remaining parts taken from reference TRBV5-1 and TRBJ1-1, reads KAGVTQTPRYLIKTRGQQVTLSCSPISGHRSVSWYQQTPGQGLQFLFEYFSETQRNKGNFPGRFSGRQFSNSRSEMNVSTLELGDSALYLCASSLGQDFTEAFFGQGTRLTVV.

This clonotype came up a few times. V usage is TRBV5-1 and J usage is TRBJ1-1; no reliable D call. V was trimmed by 5 bases and J by 5 bases, leaving 13 bases between them. The CDR3 is made up of 13 amino acids. Per germline, CDR1 SGHRS and CDR2 YFSETQ. CDR3 nucleotide sequence: TGCGCCAGCAGTTTAGACAAGACTACTGAAGCTTTCTTT. It yields the protein CASSLDKTTEAFF.

The chain couples TRBV12-3 or TRBV12-4 to TRBJ1-6; TRBD1 aligns across 7 bases. The CDR3 loop spans 12 amino acids. V dropped 8 bases and J dropped 13; count of bases not matched to a gene: 8. In nucleotides, the CDR3 is TGTGCCAGCTCACAGGGGCTTGGGCCCCTCCACTTT. Protein: CASSQGLGPLHF.

The V and J genes are TRBV7-9 and TRBJ2-7; 7 bases fit TRBD1. The V segment lost 8 bases and the J segment 4 bases; nucleotides outside the gene matches: 11. Germline V gene data show CDR1 as SEHNR and CDR2 as FQNEAQ (reference sequence). The CDR3 contains 14 residues. The CDR3 protein is CASGDRDRLYEQYF. The CDR3 DNA is TGTGCCAGCGGAGATAGGGACAGACTTTACGAGCAGTACTTC.

This clonotype was detected many times. The rearrangement joins TRBV11-2 to TRBJ2-5; perhaps TRBD1 as D (6 bases). V was pared by 1 base and J by 5 bases, with 11 bases between. The CDR3 has 14 residues. Germline V gene lookup returns CDR1 SGHAT and CDR2 FQNNGV. The CDR3 spells CASSLGTVRETQYF. CDR3 bases: TGTGCCAGCAGCTTAGGGACAGTGAGGGAGACCCAGTACTTC. The entire variable domain, with the rest obtained from reference TRBV11-2 and TRBJ2-5, is as follows: EAGVAQSPRYKIIEKRQSVAFWCNPISGHATLYWYQQILGQGPKLLIQFQNNGVVDDSQLPKDRFSAERLKGVDSTLKIQPAKLEDSAVYLCASSLGTVRETQYFGPGTRLLVL.

This clonotype came up many times. The chain combines TRBV6-2 or TRBV6-3 with TRBJ1-1; D not resolved. CDR3 length: 11 amino acids. Trimming stripped 6 bases from V and 1 base from J, with 3 bases between. Germline V gene lookup returns CDR1 MNHEY and CDR2 SVGEGT. CDR3 residues: CASRANTEAFF. DNA of the CDR3: TGTGCCAGCAGGGCGAACACTGAAGCTTTCTTT.